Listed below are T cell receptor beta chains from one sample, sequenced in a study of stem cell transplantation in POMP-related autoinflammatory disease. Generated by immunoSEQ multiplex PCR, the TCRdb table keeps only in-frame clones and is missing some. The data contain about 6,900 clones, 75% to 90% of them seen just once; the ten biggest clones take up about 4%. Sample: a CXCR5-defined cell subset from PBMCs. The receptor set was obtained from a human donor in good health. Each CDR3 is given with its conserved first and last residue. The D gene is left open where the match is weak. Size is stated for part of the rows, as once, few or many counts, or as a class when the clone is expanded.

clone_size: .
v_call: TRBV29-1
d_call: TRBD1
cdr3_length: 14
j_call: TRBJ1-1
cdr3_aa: CSVGHRGLNTEAFF
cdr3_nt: TGCAGCGTTGGCCACAGGGGACTGAACACTGAAGCTTTCTTT

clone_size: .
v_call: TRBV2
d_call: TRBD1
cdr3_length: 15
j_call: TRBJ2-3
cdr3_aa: CASRSGTGRADTQYF
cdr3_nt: TGTGCCAGCAGATCCGGGACAGGGAGGGCAGATACGCAGTATTTT

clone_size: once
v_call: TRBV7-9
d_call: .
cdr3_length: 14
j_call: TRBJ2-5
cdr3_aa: CASSLSGREETQYF
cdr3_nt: TGTGCCAGCAGCTTATCCGGCAGGGAAGAGACCCAGTACTTC

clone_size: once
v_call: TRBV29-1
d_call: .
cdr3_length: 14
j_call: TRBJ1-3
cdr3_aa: CSVKIRDYGNTIYF
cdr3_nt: TGCAGCGTCAAAATCCGGGACTATGGAAACACCATATATTTT

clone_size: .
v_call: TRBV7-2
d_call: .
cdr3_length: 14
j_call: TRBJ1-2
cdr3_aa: CASSLGPSNYGYTF
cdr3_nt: TGTGCCAGCAGCTTGGGCCCATCTAACTATGGCTACACCTTC

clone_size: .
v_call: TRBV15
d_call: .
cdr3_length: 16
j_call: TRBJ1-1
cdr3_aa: CATSRYQLTGNAEAFF
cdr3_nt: TGTGCCACCAGCAGATACCAACTCACAGGGAACGCTGAAGCTTTCTTT

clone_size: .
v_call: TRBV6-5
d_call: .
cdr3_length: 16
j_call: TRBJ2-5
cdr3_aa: CASSYSVSPISETQYF
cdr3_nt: TGTGCCAGCAGTTACTCGGTGTCCCCAATAAGTGAGACCCAGTACTTC

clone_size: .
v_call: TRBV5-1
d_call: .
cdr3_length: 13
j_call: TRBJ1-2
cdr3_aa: CASSPKRGLGYTF
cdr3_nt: TGCGCCAGCAGCCCGAAGAGGGGTTTAGGCTACACCTTC

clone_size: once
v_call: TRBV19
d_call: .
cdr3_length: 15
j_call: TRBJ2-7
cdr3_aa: CASRKTPGIPGEQYF
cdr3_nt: TGTGCCAGTAGAAAAACGCCGGGGATTCCCGGCGAGCAGTACTTC

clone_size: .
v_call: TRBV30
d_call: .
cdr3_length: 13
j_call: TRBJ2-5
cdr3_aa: CAWSVRSGETQYF
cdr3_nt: TGTGCCTGGAGTGTACGCTCTGGAGAGACCCAGTACTTC

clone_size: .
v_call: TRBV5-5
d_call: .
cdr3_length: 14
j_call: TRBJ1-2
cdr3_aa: CASSPAKGHYGYTF
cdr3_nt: TGTGCCAGCAGCCCGGCGAAGGGTCACTATGGCTACACCTTC

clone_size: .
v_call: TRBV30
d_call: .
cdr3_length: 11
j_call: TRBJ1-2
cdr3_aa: CAWSPGYGYTF
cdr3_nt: TGTGCCTGGAGTCCGGGCTATGGCTACACCTTC

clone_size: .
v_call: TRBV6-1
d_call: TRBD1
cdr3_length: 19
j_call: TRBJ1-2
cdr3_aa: CASSEASGYRGTRRGGYTF
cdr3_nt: TGTGCCAGCAGTGAAGCCAGCGGGTACAGGGGGACCCGAAGGGGTGGCTACACCTTC

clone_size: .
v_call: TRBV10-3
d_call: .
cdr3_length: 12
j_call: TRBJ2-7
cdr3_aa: CAISDEGEEQYF
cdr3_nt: TGTGCCATCAGTGATGAGGGGGAGGAGCAGTACTTC

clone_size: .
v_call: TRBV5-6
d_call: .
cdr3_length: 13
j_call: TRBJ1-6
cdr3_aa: CASSLRPTSPLHF
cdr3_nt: TGTGCCAGCAGCTTGCGGCCAACATCCCCCCTCCACTTT

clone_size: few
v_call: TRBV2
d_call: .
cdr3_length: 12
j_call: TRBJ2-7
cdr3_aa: CASSGSGYEQYF
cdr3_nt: TGTGCCAGCAGTGGTAGCGGCTACGAGCAGTACTTC

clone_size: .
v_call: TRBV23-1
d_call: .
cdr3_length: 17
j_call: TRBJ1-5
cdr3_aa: CASSQPRTEYSNQPQHF
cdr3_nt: TGCGCCAGCAGTCAACCGCGGACAGAGTATAGCAATCAGCCCCAGCATTTT

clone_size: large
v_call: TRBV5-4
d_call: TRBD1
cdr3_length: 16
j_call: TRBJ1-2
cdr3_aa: CASSLTGAGRVGGYTF
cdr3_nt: TGTGCCAGCAGCCTAACAGGGGCTGGTCGGGTTGGCGGCTACACCTTC

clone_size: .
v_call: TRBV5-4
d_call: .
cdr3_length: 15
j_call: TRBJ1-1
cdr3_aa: CASSLETARSTEAFF
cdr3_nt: TGTGCCAGCAGCTTGGAGACGGCCAGGAGCACTGAAGCTTTCTTT

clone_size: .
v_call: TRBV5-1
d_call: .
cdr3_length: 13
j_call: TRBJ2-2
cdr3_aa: CASSITVTGELFF
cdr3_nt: TGCGCCAGCAGCATTACAGTCACCGGGGAGCTGTTTTTT

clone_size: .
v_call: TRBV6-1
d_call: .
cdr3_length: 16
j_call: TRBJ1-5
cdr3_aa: CASSVSVTLDNQPQHF
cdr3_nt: TGTGCCAGCAGTGTATCAGTGACGCTCGACAATCAGCCCCAGCATTTT

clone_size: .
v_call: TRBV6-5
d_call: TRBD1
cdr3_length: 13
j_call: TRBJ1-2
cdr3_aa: CASSYETGSGYTF
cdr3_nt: TGTGCCAGCAGTTACGAGACAGGGTCTGGCTACACCTTC

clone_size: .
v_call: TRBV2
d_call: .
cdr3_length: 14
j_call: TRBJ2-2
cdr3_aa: CASSERTTTGELFF
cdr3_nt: TGTGCCAGCAGTGAAAGGACGACCACCGGGGAGCTGTTTTTT

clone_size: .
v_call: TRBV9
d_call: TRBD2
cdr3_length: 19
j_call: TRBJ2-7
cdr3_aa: CASSVGPTPTSGVRGEQYF
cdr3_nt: TGTGCCAGCAGCGTAGGCCCTACCCCGACTAGCGGGGTCCGCGGCGAGCAGTACTTC

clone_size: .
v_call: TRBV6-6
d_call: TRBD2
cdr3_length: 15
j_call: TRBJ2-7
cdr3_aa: CASRRVAGGSGEQYF
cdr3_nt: TGTGCCAGCCGACGGGTAGCGGGGGGTTCGGGAGAGCAGTACTTC

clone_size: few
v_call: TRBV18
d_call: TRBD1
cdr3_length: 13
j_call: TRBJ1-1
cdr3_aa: CASSPTGSVGAFF
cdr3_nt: TGTGCCAGCTCACCGACAGGGTCCGTGGGAGCTTTCTTT

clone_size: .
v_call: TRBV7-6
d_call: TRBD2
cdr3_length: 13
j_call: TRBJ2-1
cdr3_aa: CASSLASSGEQFF
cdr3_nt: TGTGCCAGCAGCTTAGCGTCTAGCGGGGAGCAGTTCTTC

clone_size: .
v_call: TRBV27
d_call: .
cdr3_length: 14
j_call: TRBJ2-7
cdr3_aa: CASSFVAVPYEQYF
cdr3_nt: TGTGCCAGCAGTTTTGTAGCGGTACCCTACGAGCAGTACTTC

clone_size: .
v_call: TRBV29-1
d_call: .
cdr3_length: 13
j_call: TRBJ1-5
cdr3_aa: CSVGGGPNQPQHF
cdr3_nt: TGCAGCGTTGGTGGCGGGCCAAATCAGCCCCAGCATTTT

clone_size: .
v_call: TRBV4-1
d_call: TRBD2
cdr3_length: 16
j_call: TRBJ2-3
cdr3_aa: CASSQDGGGYTDTQYF
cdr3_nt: TGCGCCAGCAGCCAAGATGGCGGGGGATACACAGATACGCAGTATTTT

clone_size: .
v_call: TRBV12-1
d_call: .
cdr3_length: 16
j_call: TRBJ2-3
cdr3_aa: CASSFVAGLPTDTQYF
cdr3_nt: TGTGCCAGCAGCTTTGTGGCGGGGTTACCCACAGATACGCAGTATTTT

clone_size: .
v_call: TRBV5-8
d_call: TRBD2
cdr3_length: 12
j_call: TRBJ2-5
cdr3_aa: CASVLGRGTQYF
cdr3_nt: TGTGCCAGCGTCTTAGGGAGGGGGACCCAGTACTTC

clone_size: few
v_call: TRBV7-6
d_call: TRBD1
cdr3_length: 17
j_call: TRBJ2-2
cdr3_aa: CASSPPGQGANTGELFF
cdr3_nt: TGTGCCAGCAGCCCACCGGGACAGGGAGCGAACACCGGGGAGCTGTTTTTT

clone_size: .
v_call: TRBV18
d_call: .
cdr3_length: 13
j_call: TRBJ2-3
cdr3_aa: CASSSGITDTQYF
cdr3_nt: TGTGCCAGCTCGTCGGGAATCACAGATACGCAGTATTTT

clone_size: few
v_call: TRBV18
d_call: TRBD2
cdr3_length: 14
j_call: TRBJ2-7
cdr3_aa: CASSPGVGGHEQYF
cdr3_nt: TGTGCCAGCTCACCAGGGGTGGGAGGGCACGAGCAGTACTTC

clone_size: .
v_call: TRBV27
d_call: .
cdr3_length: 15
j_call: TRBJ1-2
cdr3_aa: CASSRGATPNYGYTF
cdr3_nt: TGTGCCAGCAGCCGAGGTGCGACCCCTAACTATGGCTACACCTTC

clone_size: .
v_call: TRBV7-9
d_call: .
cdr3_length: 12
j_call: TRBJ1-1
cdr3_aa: CATRQEGAEAFF
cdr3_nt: TGTGCCACCCGACAGGAGGGAGCTGAAGCTTTCTTT

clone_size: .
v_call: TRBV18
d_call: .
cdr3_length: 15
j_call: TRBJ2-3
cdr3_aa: CASSQDSISTDTQYF
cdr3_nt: TGTGCCAGCTCACAGGACAGTATTAGCACAGATACGCAGTATTTT

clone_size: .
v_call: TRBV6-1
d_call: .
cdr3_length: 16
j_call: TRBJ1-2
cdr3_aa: CASSEFEGRANYGYTF
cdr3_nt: TGTGCCAGCAGTGAATTCGAGGGGCGGGCTAACTATGGCTACACCTTC

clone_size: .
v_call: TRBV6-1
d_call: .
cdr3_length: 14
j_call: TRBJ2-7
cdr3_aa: CASSLPGTRGEQYF
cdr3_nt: TGTGCCAGCAGTCTCCCCGGGACACGAGGCGAGCAGTACTTC

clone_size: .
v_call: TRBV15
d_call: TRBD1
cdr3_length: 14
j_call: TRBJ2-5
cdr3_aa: CATSTRQGGETQYF
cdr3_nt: TGTGCCACCAGCACTAGACAGGGGGGAGAGACCCAGTACTTC

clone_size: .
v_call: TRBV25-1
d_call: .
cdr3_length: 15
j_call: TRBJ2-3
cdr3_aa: CASSAWGDYTDTQYF
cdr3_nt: TGTGCCAGCAGTGCCTGGGGGGATTATACGGATACGCAGTATTTT

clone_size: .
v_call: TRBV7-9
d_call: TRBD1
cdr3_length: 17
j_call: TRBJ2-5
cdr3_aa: CASSKTPGTGKEETQYF
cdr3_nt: TGTGCCAGCAGCAAAACCCCCGGGACAGGGAAAGAAGAGACCCAGTACTTC

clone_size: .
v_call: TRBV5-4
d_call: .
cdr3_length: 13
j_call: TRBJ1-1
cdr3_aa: CASSYDLNTEAFF
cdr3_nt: TGTGCCAGCAGCTACGACTTGAACACTGAAGCTTTCTTT

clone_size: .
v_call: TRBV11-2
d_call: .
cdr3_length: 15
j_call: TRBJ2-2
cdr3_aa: CASSFMAGATGELFF
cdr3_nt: TGTGCCAGCAGCTTTATGGCGGGGGCGACCGGGGAGCTGTTTTTT

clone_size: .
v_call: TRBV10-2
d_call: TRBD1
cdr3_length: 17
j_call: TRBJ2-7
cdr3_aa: CASSEWGLFGRGYEQYF
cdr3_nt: TGCGCCAGCAGTGAGTGGGGCTTATTTGGCAGGGGGTACGAGCAGTACTTC

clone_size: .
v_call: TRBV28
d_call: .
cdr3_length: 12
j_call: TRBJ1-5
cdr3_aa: CASSWGNQPQHF
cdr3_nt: TGTGCCAGCAGTTGGGGCAATCAGCCCCAGCATTTT

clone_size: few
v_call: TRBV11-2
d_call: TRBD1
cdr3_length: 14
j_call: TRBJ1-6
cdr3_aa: CASSLRGLYSPLHF
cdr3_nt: TGTGCCAGCAGCTTGAGGGGGCTGTATTCACCCCTCCACTTT

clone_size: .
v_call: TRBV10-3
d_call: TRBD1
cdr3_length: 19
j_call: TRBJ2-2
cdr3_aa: CAISTSPGPDRANTGELFF
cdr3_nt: TGTGCCATCAGTACCTCCCCCGGTCCCGACAGGGCGAACACCGGGGAGCTGTTTTTT

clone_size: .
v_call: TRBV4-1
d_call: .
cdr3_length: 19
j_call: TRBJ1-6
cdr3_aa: CASSQEGPGRFSYNSPLHF
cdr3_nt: TGCGCCAGCAGCCAAGAGGGGCCAGGAAGATTCTCCTATAATTCACCCCTCCACTTT

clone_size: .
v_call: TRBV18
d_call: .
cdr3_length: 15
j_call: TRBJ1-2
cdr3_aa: CASSPPPAVRHGYTF
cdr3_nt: TGTGCCAGCTCACCACCGCCCGCAGTCAGACATGGCTACACCTTC

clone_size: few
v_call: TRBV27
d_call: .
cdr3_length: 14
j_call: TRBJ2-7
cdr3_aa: CASSPRQANYEQYF
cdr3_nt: TGTGCCAGCAGTCCCCGCCAGGCTAACTACGAGCAGTACTTC

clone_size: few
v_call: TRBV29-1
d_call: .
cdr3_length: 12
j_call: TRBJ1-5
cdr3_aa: CSAGVGNQPQHF
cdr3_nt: TGCAGCGCCGGGGTTGGCAATCAGCCCCAGCATTTT

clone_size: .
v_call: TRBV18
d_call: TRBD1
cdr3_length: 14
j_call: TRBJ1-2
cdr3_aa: CASSPPGQGYGYTF
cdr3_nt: TGTGCCAGCTCACCACCGGGACAGGGCTATGGCTACACCTTC